The 23 T cell receptor beta chains presented below share a single source sample, sequenced in a study of blood T cell repertoires in COVID-19. Sequencing used immunoSEQ multiplex PCR; TCRdb keeps in-frame clones, though not all of them. The profile shows under 150,000 clones, almost 80% of them singletons. Specimen: peripheral blood. These receptors came from a man aged 50-59 years with active or convalescent COVID-19.

This chain links TRBV18 with TRBJ2-3, with 8 bases matching TRBD2. V lost 3 bases and J lost 4; bases outside the gene matches: 3. The CDR3 length is 14 residues. The germline CDR1 and CDR2 sequences are KGHSH and LQKENI. Written as DNA, the CDR3 is TGTGCCAGCTCACCCCGGACTAGCCCAGATACGCAGTATTTT. As protein: CASSPRTSPDTQYF.

This chain connects TRBV6-4 to TRBJ2-1; D is unclear. The CDR3 is 15 amino acids. Germline V CDR1 and CDR2: MRHNA, SNTAGT. Trimming left V 4 bases short and J 0 bases short, with 10 bases between. CDR3 loop: CASSVDKSSYNEQFF. The CDR3 DNA is TGTGCCAGCAGTGTAGACAAGAGCTCCTACAATGAGCAGTTCTTC.

The CDR3 bases are TGTGCCAGCAGCTTAGGCGGAAATCGCAATGAGCAGTTCTTC. Translated, it gives CASSLGGNRNEQFF. The rearrangement links TRBV11-3 to TRBJ2-1; no reliable D call. Per the germline V gene, CDR1 is SGHNT and CDR2 is YENEEA. CDR3 size: 14 residues. The ends were cut back, 1 base at V and 6 bases at J, with 10 bases in the middle.

This clone was detected only once. J is TRBJ1-1 and V is TRBV10-3; D gene ambiguous. CDR1 ENHRY and CDR2 SYGVKD come from the germline V gene. The CDR3 extends over 15 amino acids. The V end lost 2 bases, the J end lost 1 base, and 11 bases lay between the germline ends. DNA of the CDR3: TGTGCCATCAGTGAGCCGGGGTCGCGGAACACTGAAGCTTTCTTT. This translates into CAISEPGSRNTEAFF.

The genes are TRBV3-1 (or the pseudogene TRBV3-2) and TRBJ2-1, with 9 bases that match TRBD1. The germline gives CDR1 LGHDT, CDR2 YNNKEL (reference sequence). This CDR3 has 17 amino acids. The CDR3 nucleotides read TGTGCAAGCGGGACAGGGTATCCTTCTGCCTCCTACAATGAGCAGTTCTTC. It translates to CASGTGYPSASYNEQFF.

The chain uses TRBV7-9 and TRBJ2-7; D perhaps matches TRBD2 (5 bases). V shed 11 bases and J shed 5 bases, with 16 bases lying between them. Germline V CDR1 and CDR2: SEHNR, FQNEAQ (reference sequence). CDR3 length: 12 amino acids. The CDR3 DNA reads as TGTGCCTCCCGGGATTTTAATGACGAGCAGTACTTC. It translates to CASRDFNDEQYF.

Details on this clone: Distinct nucleotide sequences in the sample also encode this CDR3. CDR3 nucleotide sequence: TGCGCCAGCAGCCATGGAGGGAGCTCCTACAATGAGCAGTTCTTC. It specifies CASSHGGSSYNEQFF. This chain joins TRBV4-1 and TRBJ2-1; the D gene is possibly TRBD2 (6 bases). This CDR3 is built from 15 residues. The V end lost 3 bases, the J end lost 0 bases, and 9 bases lay between the germline ends. CDR1 is MGHRA, CDR2 YSYEKL, per germline.

The genes are TRBV7-9 and TRBJ1-2; D gene ambiguous. Trimming left V 1 base short and J 0 bases short, with 12 bases between. Germline assignment: CDR1 SEHNR and CDR2 FQNEAQ (reference sequence). The length of the CDR3 is 16 residues. The CDR3: CASSLEIEGTNYGYTF. CDR3 coding DNA: TGTGCCAGCAGCTTAGAAATCGAGGGCACTAACTATGGCTACACCTTC.

The gene calls are TRBV19 and TRBJ1-2, with 7 nucleotides matching TRBD1. J gave up 0 bases and V 5 bases, and 6 bases lay outside the gene matches. The germline V gene has CDR1 LNHDA and CDR2 SQIVND (reference sequence). CDR3 length equals 15 residues. CDR3 in DNA: TGTGCCAGTAGTTCAGGACAGGCACCTAACTATGGCTACACCTTC. It codes for CASSSGQAPNYGYTF.

The chain is built from TRBV7-9 and TRBJ2-1, with a tentative D call TRBD2 (6 bases). V was clipped by 1 base and J by 10 bases, with 14 bases between them. CDR1 and CDR2 from the germline V gene are SEHNR and FQNEAQ (reference sequence). The CDR3 has 14 amino acids. The CDR3 sequence is CASSLDLGGDEQFF. As DNA, the CDR3 is TGTGCCAGCAGCTTAGACTTGGGGGGTGACGAGCAGTTCTTC. Complete variable domain (other parts from reference TRBV7-9 and TRBJ2-1): DTGVSQNPRHKITKRGQNVTFRCDPISEHNRLYWYRQTLGQGPEFLTYFQNEAQLEKSRLLSDRFSAERPKGSFSTLEIQRTEQGDSAMYLCASSLDLGGDEQFFGPGTRLTVL.

The chain carries TRBV19 and TRBJ1-2, with D perhaps matching TRBD1 (6 bases). The length of the CDR3 is 13 residues. The V and J ends lost 4 bases and 4 bases respectively, with 10 bases between them. Germline assignment: CDR1 LNHDA and CDR2 SQIVND (reference sequence). The CDR3 region is CASSTSDSYGYTF. The CDR3 DNA sequence: TGTGCCAGTAGTACCTCGGACAGCTATGGCTACACCTTC.

The V gene is TRBV19, the J gene TRBJ1-2; possible D gene TRBD1, 5 bases. The germline V gene has CDR1 LNHDA and CDR2 SQIVND (reference sequence). The CDR3 has 15 residues. Trimming took 8 bases from V and 3 from J, leaving 19 bases between them. The CDR3 region is CASRTPGNLYYGYTF. As DNA, the CDR3 is TGTGCCAGTCGGACCCCAGGGAATTTATACTATGGCTACACCTTC.

The chain carries TRBV4-2 and TRBJ1-4; 10 nucleotides align to TRBD1. V lost 5 bases and J lost 3; bases outside the gene matches: 3. The CDR3 runs to 15 residues. The germline gives CDR1 LGHNA, CDR2 YNFKEQ. DNA for the CDR3: TGTGCCAGCAGCACGGACAGGGGGGCTAATGAAAAACTGTTTTTT. Encoded protein: CASSTDRGANEKLFF.

Details on this clone: Other nucleotide sequences from this sample produce the same CDR3. The chain carries TRBV29-1 and TRBJ1-2; 9 bases line up with TRBD1. CDR1 is SQVTM, CDR2 ANQGSEA, per germline. This CDR3 spans 13 amino acids. Trimming took 6 bases from V and 2 from J; bases not matched to a gene: 4. This chain's CDR3 is CSVGDRANYGYTF. CDR3 DNA sequence: TGCAGCGTGGGGGACAGGGCAAACTATGGCTACACCTTC. The whole variable domain, remainder taken from reference TRBV29-1 and TRBJ1-2, is SAVISQKPSRDICQRGTSLTIQCQVDSQVTMMFWYRQQPGQSLTLIATANQGSEATYESGFVIDKFPISRPNLTFSTLTVSNMSPEDSSIYLCSVGDRANYGYTFGSGTRLTVV.

The chain employs TRBV11-2 and TRBJ1-2, with TRBD1 matching over 7 bases. The junction had 2 bases not matched to a gene; V was cut back by 5 bases and J by 2 bases. Germline lookup yields CDR1 SGHAT and CDR2 FQNNGV. CDR3 size: 13 residues. CDR3 nucleotide sequence: TGTGCCAGCAGCACGGACAGGAACTATGGCTACACCTTC. It codes for CASSTDRNYGYTF.

The chain uses TRBV9 and TRBJ1-6; 9 bases line up with TRBD1. The V gene end was trimmed by 3 bases and the J gene end by 0 bases; junction bases not matched to a gene: 4. The CDR3 is made up of 17 amino acids. Germline CDR1 is SGDLS and CDR2 is YYNGEE. The CDR3 reads CASSATGGSSYNSPLHF. The CDR3 region has the DNA TGTGCCAGCAGCGCCACAGGGGGCTCCTCCTATAATTCACCCCTCCACTTT.

This clone was recorded a few times. In the same sample, other DNA sequences code for this CDR3. V gene TRBV29-1 combines with J gene TRBJ2-7; TRBD1 might be the D (5 bases). The V gene's germline CDR1 is SQVTM and CDR2 ANQGSEA. The germline V and J ends were trimmed by 6 bases and 2 bases, with 14 bases remaining between them. This CDR3 contains 13 residues. In nucleotides, the CDR3 is TGCAGCGTCGAGAAACAGGCCCCCTACGAGCAGTACTTC. Amino acids: CSVEKQAPYEQYF.

This clone showed up just a few times. This sequence joins TRBV2 and TRBJ1-1, with 10 positions matching TRBD1. The CDR3 consists of 15 residues. With V trimmed by 6 bases and J by 5 bases, 9 bases remained unmatched. From germline, CDR1 is SNHLY and CDR2 FYNNEI. CDR3 sequence reads: CASSVGGTGVTEAFF. As DNA, the CDR3 is TGTGCCAGCAGCGTAGGAGGGACAGGGGTTACTGAAGCTTTCTTT.

The V call is TRBV28, the J call TRBJ1-2; perhaps TRBD1 as D (6 bases). Germline V CDR1 and CDR2: MDHEN, SYDVKM. The germline V and J ends were trimmed by 5 bases and 6 bases, with 22 bases remaining between them. The CDR3 contains 16 residues. In nucleotides, the CDR3 is TGTGCCAGCAGTCCCTGGGAAGGCGGGGGCGGGGATGGCTACACCTTC. Translated, it gives CASSPWEGGGGDGYTF.

Points on this clone: The sample contains more than one DNA sequence encoding this CDR3. V gene TRBV25-1 combines with J gene TRBJ2-3, with 8 positions matching TRBD1. This CDR3 has 14 residues. CDR1 and CDR2 (germline): MGHDK, SYGVNS. V gave up 3 bases and J gave up 1 base; unmatched junction bases: 0. The CDR3 here is CASSETGGTDTQYF. DNA for the CDR3: TGTGCCAGCAGTGAGACAGGGGGCACAGATACGCAGTATTTT.

A note on this clone: This same CDR3 is encoded by further DNA sequences in the sample. V is TRBV27 and J is TRBJ2-7, with 14 bases aligning to TRBD2. The CDR3 spans 15 residues. V lost 6 bases to trimming and J lost 7 bases; unmatched junction nucleotides: 8. CDR1 and CDR2 (germline): MNHEY, SMNVEV (reference sequence). CDR3 sequence reads: CASSSGTSGRGEQYF. The CDR3 bases are TGTGCCAGCAGCTCGGGGACTAGCGGGAGAGGGGAGCAGTACTTC.

This clone was found once. The chain uses TRBV5-1 and TRBJ1-1; 8 nucleotides match TRBD1. Germline-derived CDR1 and CDR2 are SGHRS and YFSETQ. V was clipped by 0 bases and J by 10 bases; unmatched bases: 5. The CDR3 is made up of 13 amino acids. The CDR3 sequence is CASSLAGGAGAFF. The CDR3 nucleotides read TGCGCCAGCAGCTTGGCAGGGGGCGCGGGAGCTTTCTTT.

This chain joins TRBV7-7 and TRBJ2-2; D is possibly TRBD1 (6 bases). Germline loops: CDR1 SSHAT, CDR2 FNYEAQ (reference sequence). V was pared by 6 bases and J by 0 bases, with 11 bases between. This CDR3 has 15 amino acids. Written as DNA, the CDR3 is TGTGCCAGCAGTTCGGGACACGCGAACACCGGGGAGCTGTTTTTT. This gives the protein CASSSGHANTGELFF.